This T cell receptor beta chain was sequenced for a study of blood T cell repertoires in COVID-19. Study background: Researchers got acute and convalescent COVID-19 samples from the United States, Italy and Spain. PBMCs, B-cell-depleted T cells, or T cells provided the cDNA or gDNA that made up the material.

Authors' data handling: Amplification of reference gene primers provided the estimated nucleated cell counts. Measured with immunoSEQ multiplex PCR; TCRdb has only the in-frame clones, and not every one. V and J calls and clone size follow that table, whereas D and trimming were derived from the DNA. Of some 1,400 clones listed, about 95% are singletons. The CDR3 extends over 16 amino acids. With 0 bases clipped from V and 4 bases from J, the junction kept 7 bases outside the gene matches. Germline V gives CDR1 LGHNA, CDR2 YSLEER. The sample taken for sequencing was peripheral blood. The chain recombines TRBV4-3 with TRBJ2-7, with 9 positions matching TRBD1. The clonotype originates from a human donor in a cohort sampled during active COVID-19. CDR3 region: CASSQESGQGSYEQYF. The CDR3 coding sequence is TGCGCCAGCAGCCAAGAATCGGGACAGGGTTCGTACGAGCAGTACTTC.